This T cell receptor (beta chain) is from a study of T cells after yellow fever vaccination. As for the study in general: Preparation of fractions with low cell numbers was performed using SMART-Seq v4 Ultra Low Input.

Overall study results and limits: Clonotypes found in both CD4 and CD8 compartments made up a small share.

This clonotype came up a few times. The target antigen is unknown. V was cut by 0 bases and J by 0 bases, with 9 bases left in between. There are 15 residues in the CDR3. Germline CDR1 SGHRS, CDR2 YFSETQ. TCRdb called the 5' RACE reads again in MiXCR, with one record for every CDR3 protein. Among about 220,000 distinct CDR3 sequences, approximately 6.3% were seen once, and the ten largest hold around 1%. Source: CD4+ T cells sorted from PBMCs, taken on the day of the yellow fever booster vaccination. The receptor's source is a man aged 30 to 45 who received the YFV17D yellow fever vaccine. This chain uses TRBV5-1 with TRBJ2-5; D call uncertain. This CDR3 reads CASSLALSNQETQYF. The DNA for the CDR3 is TGCGCCAGCAGCTTGGCTCTGTCGAACCAAGAGACCCAGTACTTC.